This TCR beta chain was found in a study of shared T cell receptors in the human thymus. Data came from immunoSEQ multiplex PCR; TCRdb stores just in-frame clones and leaves some out. The data hold 700,000 to 750,000 clones, with approximately 85% observed a single time. V lost 6 bases, J lost 6 bases, and 15 bases lay in between. Germline V gene sequence: CDR1 MDHEN, CDR2 SYDVKM. The CDR3 contains 15 residues. These data were likewise used in another study, on human thymus T cells. In that study: Thymic material originated from resections removed in the course of corrective heart surgery. Usage of V and J genes appeared biased in thymic and blood repertoires. Related work found strong thymic repertoire overlap between unrelated individuals.

The chain is built from TRBV28 and TRBJ1-6, with D tentatively TRBD1 (6 bases). The sequencing input was thymocytes. This TCR derives from a girl under three years old with a congenital heart defect. The CDR3 is CASSQQGPTNSPLHF. The CDR3 bases are TGTGCCAGCAGCCAACAGGGACCGACTAATTCACCCCTCCACTTT. Looking up the rest from reference TRBV28 and TRBJ1-6 gives the full variable domain: DVKVTQSSRYLVKRTGEKVFLECVQDMDHENMFWYRQDPGLGLRLIYFSYDVKMKEKGDIPEGYSVSREKKERFSLILESASTNQTSMYLCASSQQGPTNSPLHFGNGTRLTVT.